Described below is a single TCR beta chain sequence and its context. As yet, its antigen is unknown. Germline values: CDR1 LNHNV, CDR2 YYDKDF (reference sequence). There are 17 residues in the CDR3. V lost 4 bases to trimming and J lost 0 bases; unmatched junction nucleotides: 8. TCRdb reanalysed the 5' RACE reads using MiXCR and keeps one entry per CDR3 protein. The top ten hold 4% to 4.5% of the sample, which has around 690,000 distinct CDR3 sequences, less than 25% seen once. The source of the sample is a study of identical twins. General observations from the study: Carriage of fewer insertions was seen in abundant cord blood beta clonotypes, whereas memory repertoires showed none.

This same sample was also part of a study on T cells expressing NK-cell markers. This second study notes: Among the eight sequenced donors, seven tested HCMV-seropositive and one tested seronegative. Leadership of the CD3+CD56-NKG2C+ fraction also belonged to these clonotypes in a few donors.

Sequences were obtained from PBMCs. The source is a woman between 18 and 29 years old in good health. The rearrangement links TRBV15 to TRBJ2-1; 8 bases line up with TRBD1. Written as DNA, the CDR3 is TGTGCCACCAGCACTCGGGGAACAGGGGGCTCCTACAATGAGCAGTTCTTC. Translated: CATSTRGTGGSYNEQFF.